The subject of this entry is one TCR beta chain. Germline-derived CDR1 and CDR2 are SNHLY and FYNNEI. This CDR3 is 13 amino acids long. Trimming pared 3 bases from V and 11 bases from J, leaving 16 bases between. The sample belongs to a study of blood T cell repertoires in COVID-19. Study summary: The samples span acute and convalescent COVID-19 from the United States, Italy and Spain. Nucleic acid was either cDNA or gDNA, and it came from T cells, B-cell-depleted T cells, or PBMCs.

Authors' analysis steps: Reference gene primer amplification gave estimated nucleated cell counts. The assay was immunoSEQ multiplex PCR, and TCRdb's table has in-frame clones only and misses some. V and J calls and clone size are those listed in that table; D and trimming were worked out from the DNA. In the table there are some 220,000 clones, roughly 88% of which are singletons. This chain uses TRBV2 with TRBJ1-1; perhaps TRBD1 as D (5 bases). Sequencing was carried out using peripheral blood. The clonotype was recovered from a man aged 50 or older with active or convalescent COVID-19. CDR3 bases: TGTGCCAGCAGTGAGGGGGGTCAGGATAGTGCTTTCTTT. It translates to CASSEGGQDSAFF.